This T cell receptor (beta chain) was sequenced for a study of identical twins. Unique molecular identifiers were present on cDNA, and template switching added a universal primer site. TCRdb ran MiXCR on the 5' RACE reads and lists one entry per CDR3 protein. The sample consists of fewer than 250,000 distinct CDR3 sequences, approximately 9% of them appearing once. Study-wide findings and caveats: Recombination models fit unrelated individuals' TCR alpha sharing but underestimated twins'. Abundant cord blood beta clonotypes carried fewer insertions; memory repertoires showed none.

A word on this clonotype: The antigen remains unidentified.

The receptor comes from a young woman in good health. Sequencing used memory (CD45RO+) T cells sorted from blood.

CDR3 in DNA: TGCGCCAGCAGCTCGCGAAACAGGGTATGGGGGCAAGAGACCCAGTACTTC. Its protein is CASSSRNRVWGQETQYF. The V gene is TRBV5-1, the J gene TRBJ2-5; tentatively, D is TRBD1 (6 bases). V was pared by 3 bases and J by 2 bases, with 20 bases between. CDR1 is SGHRS, CDR2 YFSETQ, per germline. The CDR3 spans 17 residues.